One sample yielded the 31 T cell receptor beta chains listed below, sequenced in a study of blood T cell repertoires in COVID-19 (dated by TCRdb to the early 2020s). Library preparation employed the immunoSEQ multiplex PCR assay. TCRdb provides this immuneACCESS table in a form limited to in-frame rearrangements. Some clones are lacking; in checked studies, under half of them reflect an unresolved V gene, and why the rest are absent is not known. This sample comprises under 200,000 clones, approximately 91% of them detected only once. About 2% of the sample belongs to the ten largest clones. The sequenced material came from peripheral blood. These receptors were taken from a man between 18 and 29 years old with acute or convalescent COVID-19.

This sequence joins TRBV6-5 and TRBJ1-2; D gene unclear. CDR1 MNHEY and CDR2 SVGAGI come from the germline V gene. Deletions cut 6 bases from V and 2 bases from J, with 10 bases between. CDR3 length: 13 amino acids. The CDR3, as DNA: TGTGCCAGCAGGGAGACGGGGAACTATGGCTACACCTTC. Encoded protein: CASRETGNYGYTF.

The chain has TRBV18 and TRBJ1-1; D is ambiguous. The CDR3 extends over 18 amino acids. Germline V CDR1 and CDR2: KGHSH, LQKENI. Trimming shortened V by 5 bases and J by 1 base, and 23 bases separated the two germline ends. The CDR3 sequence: CASSLRVLGDTSNTEAFF. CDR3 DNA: TGTGCCAGCTCATTAAGGGTGTTGGGAGACACATCGAACACTGAAGCTTTCTTT.

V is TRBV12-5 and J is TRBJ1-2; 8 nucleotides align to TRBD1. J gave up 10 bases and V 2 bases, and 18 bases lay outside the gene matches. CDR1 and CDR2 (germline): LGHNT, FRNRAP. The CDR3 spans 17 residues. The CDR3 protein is CASGLSPRAGGVSDYTF. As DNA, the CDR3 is TGTGCTAGTGGTTTGTCCCCCCGGGCAGGGGGCGTTTCAGACTACACCTTC.

For the CDR3, the DNA is TGTGCCAGCAGCCAGGTGAAGGACAGGGCGACCTCCTATAATTCACCCCTCCACTTT. It yields the protein CASSQVKDRATSYNSPLHF. The V call is TRBV14, the J call TRBJ1-6; 8 positions agree with TRBD1. Germline loops: CDR1 SGHDN, CDR2 FVKESK. The CDR3 covers 19 residues. V gave up 3 bases and J gave up 0 bases; unmatched junction bases: 10.

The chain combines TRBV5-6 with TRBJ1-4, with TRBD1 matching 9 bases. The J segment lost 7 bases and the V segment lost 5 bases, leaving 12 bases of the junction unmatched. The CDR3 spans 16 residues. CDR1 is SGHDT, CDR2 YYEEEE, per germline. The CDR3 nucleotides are TGTGCCAGCAGTAAGGAATGGGGACAGGGAGGTGAAAAACTGTTTTTT. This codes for CASSKEWGQGGEKLFF.

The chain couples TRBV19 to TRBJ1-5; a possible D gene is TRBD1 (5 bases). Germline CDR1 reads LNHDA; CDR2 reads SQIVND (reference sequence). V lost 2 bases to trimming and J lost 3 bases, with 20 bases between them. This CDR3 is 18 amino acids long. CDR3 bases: TGTGCCAGTAGTATACCGTCCGGGGGAGGTGTGAACAATCAGCCCCAGCATTTT. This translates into CASSIPSGGGVNNQPQHF.

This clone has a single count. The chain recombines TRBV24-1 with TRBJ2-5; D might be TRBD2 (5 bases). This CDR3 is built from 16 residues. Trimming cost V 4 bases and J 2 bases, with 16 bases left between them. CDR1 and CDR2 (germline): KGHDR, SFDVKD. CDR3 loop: CATSDSSTTGQETQYF. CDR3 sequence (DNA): TGTGCCACCAGTGACTCCTCTACGACGGGACAAGAGACCCAGTACTTC.

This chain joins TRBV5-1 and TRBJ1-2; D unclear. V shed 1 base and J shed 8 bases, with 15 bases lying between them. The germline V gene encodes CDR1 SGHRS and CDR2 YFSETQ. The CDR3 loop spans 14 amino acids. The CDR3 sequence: CASSLLPGLEGYTF. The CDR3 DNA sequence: TGCGCCAGCAGCTTGCTCCCAGGCTTAGAAGGCTACACCTTC.

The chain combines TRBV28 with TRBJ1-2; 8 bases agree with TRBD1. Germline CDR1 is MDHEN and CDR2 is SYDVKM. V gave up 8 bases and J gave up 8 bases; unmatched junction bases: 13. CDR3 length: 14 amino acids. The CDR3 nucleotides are TGTGCCAGCGAAGACAGGGGCCGGTCGGGGGGCTACACCTTC. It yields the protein CASEDRGRSGGYTF.

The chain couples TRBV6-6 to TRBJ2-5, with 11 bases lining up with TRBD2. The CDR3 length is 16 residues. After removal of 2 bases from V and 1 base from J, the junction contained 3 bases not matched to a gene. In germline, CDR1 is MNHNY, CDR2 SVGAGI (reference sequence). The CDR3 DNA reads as TGTGCCAGCAGTTACCCCGGACTAGCGGGCCAAGAGACCCAGTACTTC. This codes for CASSYPGLAGQETQYF.

CDR3 DNA sequence: TGCGCCAGCAGCAGCCCACCCCAGGGCTATGGCTACACCTTC. It is translated as CASSSPPQGYGYTF. The chain has TRBV4-1 and TRBJ1-2; D perhaps matches TRBD1 (5 bases). V was clipped by 5 bases and J by 4 bases, with 14 bases between them. The CDR3 covers 14 residues. Germline values: CDR1 MGHRA, CDR2 YSYEKL.

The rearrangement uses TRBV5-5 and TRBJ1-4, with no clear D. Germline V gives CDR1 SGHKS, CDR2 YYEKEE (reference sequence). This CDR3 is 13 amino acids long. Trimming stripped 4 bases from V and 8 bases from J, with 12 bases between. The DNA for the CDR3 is TGTGCCAGCAGCGCCAGTGACGGGGAAAAACTGTTTTTT. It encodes CASSASDGEKLFF.

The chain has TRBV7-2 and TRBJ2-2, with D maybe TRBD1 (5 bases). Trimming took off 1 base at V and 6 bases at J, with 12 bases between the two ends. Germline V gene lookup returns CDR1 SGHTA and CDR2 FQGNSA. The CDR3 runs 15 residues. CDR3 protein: CASSLDFRASGELFF. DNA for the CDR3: TGTGCCAGCAGCTTAGACTTCAGGGCATCCGGGGAGCTGTTTTTT.

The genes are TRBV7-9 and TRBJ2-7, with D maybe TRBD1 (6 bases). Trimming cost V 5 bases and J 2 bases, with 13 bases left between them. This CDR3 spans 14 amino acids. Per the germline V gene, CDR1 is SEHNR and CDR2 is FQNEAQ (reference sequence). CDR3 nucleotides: TGTGCCAGCAGCGCGCAGGGGATACCCTACGAGCAGTACTTC. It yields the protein CASSAQGIPYEQYF.

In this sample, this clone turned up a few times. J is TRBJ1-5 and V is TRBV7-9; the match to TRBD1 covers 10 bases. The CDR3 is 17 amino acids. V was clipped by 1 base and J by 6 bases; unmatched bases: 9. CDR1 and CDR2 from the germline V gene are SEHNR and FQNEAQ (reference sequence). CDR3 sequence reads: CASSLVTGTGVTQPQHF. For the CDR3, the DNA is TGTGCCAGCAGCTTAGTTACCGGGACAGGGGTTACTCAGCCCCAGCATTTT. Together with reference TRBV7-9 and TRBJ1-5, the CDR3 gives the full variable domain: DTGVSQNPRHKITKRGQNVTFRCDPISEHNRLYWYRQTLGQGPEFLTYFQNEAQLEKSRLLSDRFSAERPKGSFSTLEIQRTEQGDSAMYLCASSLVTGTGVTQPQHFGDGTRLSIL.

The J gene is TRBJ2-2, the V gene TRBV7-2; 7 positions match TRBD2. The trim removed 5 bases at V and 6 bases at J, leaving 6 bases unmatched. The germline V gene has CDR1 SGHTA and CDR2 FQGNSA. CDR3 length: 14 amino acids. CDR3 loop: CASSPYRGAGELFF. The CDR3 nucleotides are TGTGCCAGCAGCCCGTACCGGGGGGCCGGGGAGCTGTTTTTT.

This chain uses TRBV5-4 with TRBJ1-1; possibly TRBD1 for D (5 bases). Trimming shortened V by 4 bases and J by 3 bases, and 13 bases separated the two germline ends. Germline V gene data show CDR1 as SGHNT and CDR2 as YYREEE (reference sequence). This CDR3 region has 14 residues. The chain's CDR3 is CASSRREVDTEAFF. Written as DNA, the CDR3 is TGTGCCAGCAGCCGCAGGGAGGTGGACACTGAAGCTTTCTTT.

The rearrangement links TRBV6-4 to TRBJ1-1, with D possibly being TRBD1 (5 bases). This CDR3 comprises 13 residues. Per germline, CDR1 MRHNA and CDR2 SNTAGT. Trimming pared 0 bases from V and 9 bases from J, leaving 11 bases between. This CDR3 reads CASSDSPTAKAFF. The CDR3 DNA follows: TGTGCCAGCAGTGACTCCCCGACAGCTAAAGCTTTCTTT.

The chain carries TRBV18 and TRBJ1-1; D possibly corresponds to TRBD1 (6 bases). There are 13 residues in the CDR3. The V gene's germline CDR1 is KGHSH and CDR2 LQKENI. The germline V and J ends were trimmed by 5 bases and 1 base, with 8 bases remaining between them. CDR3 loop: CASSEGQNTEAFF. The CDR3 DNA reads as TGTGCCAGCTCAGAGGGACAGAACACTGAAGCTTTCTTT. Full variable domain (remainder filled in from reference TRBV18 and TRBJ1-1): NAGVMQNPRHLVRRRGQEARLRCSPMKGHSHVYWYRQLPEEGLKFMVYLQKENIIDESGMPKERFSAEFPKEGPSILRIQQVVRGDSAAYFCASSEGQNTEAFFGQGTRLTVV.

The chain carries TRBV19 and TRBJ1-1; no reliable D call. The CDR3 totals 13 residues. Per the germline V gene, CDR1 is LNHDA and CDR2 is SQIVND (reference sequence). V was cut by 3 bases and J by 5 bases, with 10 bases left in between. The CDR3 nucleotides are TGTGCCAGTAGTATGGGGAGCGGGACTGAAGCTTTCTTT. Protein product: CASSMGSGTEAFF.

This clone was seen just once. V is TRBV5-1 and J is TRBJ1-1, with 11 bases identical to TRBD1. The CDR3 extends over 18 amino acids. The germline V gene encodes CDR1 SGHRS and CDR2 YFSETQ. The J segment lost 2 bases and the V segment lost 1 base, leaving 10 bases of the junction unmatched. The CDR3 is CASSLRFGTGGFNTEAFF. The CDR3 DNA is TGCGCCAGCAGCTTGCGATTTGGGACAGGGGGGTTTAACACTGAAGCTTTCTTT.

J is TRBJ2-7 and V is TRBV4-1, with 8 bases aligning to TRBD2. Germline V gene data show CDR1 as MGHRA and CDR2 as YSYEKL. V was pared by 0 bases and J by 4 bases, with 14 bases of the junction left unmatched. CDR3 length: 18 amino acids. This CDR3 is CASSQDPPMGSGKYEQYF. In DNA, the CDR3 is TGCGCCAGCAGCCAAGATCCCCCCATGGGTAGCGGGAAATACGAGCAGTACTTC.

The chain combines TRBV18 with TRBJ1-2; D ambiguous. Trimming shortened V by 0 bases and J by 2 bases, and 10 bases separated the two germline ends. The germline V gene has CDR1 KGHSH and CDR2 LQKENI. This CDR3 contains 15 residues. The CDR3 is CASSPPKGENYGYTF. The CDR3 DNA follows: TGTGCCAGCTCACCACCCAAGGGAGAGAACTATGGCTACACCTTC.

CDR3 nucleotides: TGTGCCAGCAGCTTGGGGACAGGGCAAGACGAGCAGTACTTC. It codes for CASSLGTGQDEQYF. This chain joins TRBV5-5 and TRBJ2-7, with 8 bases identical to TRBD1. The CDR3 extends over 14 amino acids. Germline CDR1 SGHKS, CDR2 YYEKEE (reference sequence). After removal of 0 bases from V and 5 bases from J, the junction contained 4 bases not matched to a gene.

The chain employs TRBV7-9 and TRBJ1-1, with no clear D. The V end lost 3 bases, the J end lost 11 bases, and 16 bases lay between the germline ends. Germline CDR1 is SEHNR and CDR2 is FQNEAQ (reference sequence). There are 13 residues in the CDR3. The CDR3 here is CASSFDNPRWAFF. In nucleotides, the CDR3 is TGTGCCAGCAGCTTCGACAACCCCCGGTGGGCTTTCTTT.

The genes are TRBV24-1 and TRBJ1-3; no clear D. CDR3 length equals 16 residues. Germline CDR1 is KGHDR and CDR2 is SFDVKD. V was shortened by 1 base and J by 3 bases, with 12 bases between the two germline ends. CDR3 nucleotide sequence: TGTGCCACCAGTGATTTTCGGGGTGGTGGTGGAAACACCATATATTTT. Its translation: CATSDFRGGGGNTIYF.

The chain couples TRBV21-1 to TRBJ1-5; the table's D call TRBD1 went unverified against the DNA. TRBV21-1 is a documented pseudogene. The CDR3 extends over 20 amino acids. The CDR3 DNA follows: TGTGCCAGCAGCAAAGCGCTTTCAGGGGACCCCCTCTATAGCAATCAGCCCCAGCATTTT. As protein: CASSKALSGDPLYSNQPQHF.

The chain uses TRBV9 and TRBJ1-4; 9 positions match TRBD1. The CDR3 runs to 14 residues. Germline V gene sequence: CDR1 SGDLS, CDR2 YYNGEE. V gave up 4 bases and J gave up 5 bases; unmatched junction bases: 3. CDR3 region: CASSRTGVNEKLFF. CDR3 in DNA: TGTGCCAGCAGCCGGACAGGGGTGAATGAAAAACTGTTTTTT.

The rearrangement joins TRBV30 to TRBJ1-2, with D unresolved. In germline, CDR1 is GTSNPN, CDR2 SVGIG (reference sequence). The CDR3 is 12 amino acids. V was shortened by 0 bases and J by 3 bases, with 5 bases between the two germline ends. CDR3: CAWSVLDYGYTF. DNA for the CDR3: TGTGCCTGGAGTGTACTTGACTATGGCTACACCTTC.

This CDR3 is CASSAGGPRPYEQYF. The DNA of the CDR3 is TGTGCCAGCAGTGCGGGGGGCCCTCGGCCCTACGAGCAGTACTTC. This sequence joins TRBV25-1 and TRBJ2-7; D is perhaps TRBD2 (7 bases). Germline values: CDR1 MGHDK, CDR2 SYGVNS. This CDR3 contains 15 residues. V was cut by 4 bases and J by 2 bases, with 15 bases left in between.

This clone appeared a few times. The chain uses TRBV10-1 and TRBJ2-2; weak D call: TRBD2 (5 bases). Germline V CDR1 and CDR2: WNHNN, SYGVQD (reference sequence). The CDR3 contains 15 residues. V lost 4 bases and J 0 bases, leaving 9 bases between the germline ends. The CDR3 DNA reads TGCGCCAGCAGTGGGACTTCGACGAACACCGGGGAGCTGTTTTTT. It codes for CASSGTSTNTGELFF.